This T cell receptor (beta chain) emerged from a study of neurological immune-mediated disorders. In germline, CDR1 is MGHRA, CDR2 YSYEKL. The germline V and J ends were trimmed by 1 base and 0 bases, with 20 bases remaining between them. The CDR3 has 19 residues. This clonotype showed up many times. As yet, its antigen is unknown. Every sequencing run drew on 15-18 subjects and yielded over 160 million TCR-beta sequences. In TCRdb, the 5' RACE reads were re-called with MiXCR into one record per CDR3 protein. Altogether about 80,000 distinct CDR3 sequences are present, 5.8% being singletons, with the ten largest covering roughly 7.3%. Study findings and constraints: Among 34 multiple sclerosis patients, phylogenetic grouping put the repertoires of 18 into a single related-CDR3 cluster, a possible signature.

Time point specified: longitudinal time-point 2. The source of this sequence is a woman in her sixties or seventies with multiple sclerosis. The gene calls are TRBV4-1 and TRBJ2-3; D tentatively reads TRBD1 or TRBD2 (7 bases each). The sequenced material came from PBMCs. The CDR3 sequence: CASSQVMMGGGGSTDTQYF. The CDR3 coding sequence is TGCGCCAGCAGCCAAGTTATGATGGGAGGGGGCGGCAGCACAGATACGCAGTATTTT.